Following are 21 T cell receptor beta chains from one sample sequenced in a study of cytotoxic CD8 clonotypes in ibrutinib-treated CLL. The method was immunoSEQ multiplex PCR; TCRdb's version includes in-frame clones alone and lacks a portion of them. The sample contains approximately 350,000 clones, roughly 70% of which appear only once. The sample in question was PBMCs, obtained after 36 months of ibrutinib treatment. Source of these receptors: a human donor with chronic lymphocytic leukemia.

In nucleotides, the CDR3 is TGCGCCAGCAGCCAAGATCGGGCAGTAGGAGAGACCCAGTACTTC. The encoded protein is CASSQDRAVGETQYF. The chain has TRBV4-3 and TRBJ2-5, with D uncertain. V was trimmed by 0 bases and J by 4 bases, leaving 12 bases between them. This CDR3 is built from 15 residues. Germline V gene sequence: CDR1 LGHNA, CDR2 YSLEER.

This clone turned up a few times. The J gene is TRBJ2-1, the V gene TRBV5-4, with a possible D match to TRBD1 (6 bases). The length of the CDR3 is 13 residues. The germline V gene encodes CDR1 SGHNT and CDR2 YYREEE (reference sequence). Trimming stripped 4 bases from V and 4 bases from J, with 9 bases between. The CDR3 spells CASSTTGYNEQFF. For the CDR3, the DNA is TGTGCCAGCAGCACAACAGGGTACAATGAGCAGTTCTTC.

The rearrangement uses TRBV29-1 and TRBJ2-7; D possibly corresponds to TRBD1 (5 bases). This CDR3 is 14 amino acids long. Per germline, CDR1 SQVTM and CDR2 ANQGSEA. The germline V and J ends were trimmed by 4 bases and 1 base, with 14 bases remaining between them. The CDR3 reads CSVGGRADSYEQYF. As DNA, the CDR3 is TGCAGCGTTGGTGGCAGGGCGGATTCCTACGAGCAGTACTTC.

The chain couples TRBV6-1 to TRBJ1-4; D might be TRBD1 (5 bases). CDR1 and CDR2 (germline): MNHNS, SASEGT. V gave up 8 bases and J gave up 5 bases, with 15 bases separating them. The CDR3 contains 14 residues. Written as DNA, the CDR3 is TGTGCCAGCGGAGAGACAGTCTCAAATGAAAAACTGTTTTTT. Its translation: CASGETVSNEKLFF.

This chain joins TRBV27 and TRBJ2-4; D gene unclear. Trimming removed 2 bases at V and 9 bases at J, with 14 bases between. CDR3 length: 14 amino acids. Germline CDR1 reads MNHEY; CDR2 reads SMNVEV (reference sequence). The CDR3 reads CASSLAPAAPIQYF. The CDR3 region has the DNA TGTGCCAGCAGTTTAGCACCGGCGGCCCCCATTCAGTACTTC.

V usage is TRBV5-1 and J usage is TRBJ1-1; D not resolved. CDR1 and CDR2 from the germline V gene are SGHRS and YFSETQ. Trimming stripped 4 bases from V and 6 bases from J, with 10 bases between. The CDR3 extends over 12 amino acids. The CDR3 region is CASSPEGAEAFF. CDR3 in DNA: TGCGCCAGCAGCCCAGAGGGTGCTGAAGCTTTCTTT.

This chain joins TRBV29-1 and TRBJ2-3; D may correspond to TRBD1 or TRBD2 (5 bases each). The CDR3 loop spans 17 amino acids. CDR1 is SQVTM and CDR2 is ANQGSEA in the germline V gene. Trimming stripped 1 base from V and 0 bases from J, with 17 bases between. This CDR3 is CSVEGYVPRDSTDTQYF. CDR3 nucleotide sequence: TGCAGCGTTGAAGGCTACGTACCCCGGGACAGCACAGATACGCAGTATTTT.

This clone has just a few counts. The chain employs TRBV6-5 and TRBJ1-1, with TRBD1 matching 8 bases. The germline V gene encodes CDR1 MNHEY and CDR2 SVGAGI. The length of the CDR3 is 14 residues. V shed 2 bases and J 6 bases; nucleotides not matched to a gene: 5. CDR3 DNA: TGTGCCAGCAGTTACACGCAGGGGGCCTCTGAAGCTTTCTTT. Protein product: CASSYTQGASEAFF.

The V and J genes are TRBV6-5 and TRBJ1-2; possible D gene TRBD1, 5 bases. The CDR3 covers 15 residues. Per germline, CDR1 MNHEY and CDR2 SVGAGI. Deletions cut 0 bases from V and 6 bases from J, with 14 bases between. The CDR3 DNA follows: TGTGCCAGCAGTTACTCGACGGCCAGGGTCCATGGCTACACCTTC. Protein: CASSYSTARVHGYTF.

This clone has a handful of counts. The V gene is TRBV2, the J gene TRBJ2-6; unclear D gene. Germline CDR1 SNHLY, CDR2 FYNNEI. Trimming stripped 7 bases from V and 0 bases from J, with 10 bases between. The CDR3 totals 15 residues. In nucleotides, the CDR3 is TGTGCCAGCACCTCTATTCCCTCTGGGGCCAACGTCCTGACTTTC. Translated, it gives CASTSIPSGANVLTF. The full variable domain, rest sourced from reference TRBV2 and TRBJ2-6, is EPEVTQTPSHQVTQMGQEVILRCVPISNHLYFYWYRQILGQKVEFLVSFYNNEISEKSEIFDDQFSVERPDGSNFTLKIRSTKLEDSAMYFCASTSIPSGANVLTFGAGSRLTVL.

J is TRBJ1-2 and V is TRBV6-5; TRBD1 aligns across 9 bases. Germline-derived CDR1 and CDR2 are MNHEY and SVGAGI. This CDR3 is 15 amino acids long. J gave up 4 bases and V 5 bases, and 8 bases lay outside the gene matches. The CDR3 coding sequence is TGTGCCAGCAGTCCCCGGGACAGGGTCACCTATGGCTACACCTTC. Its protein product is CASSPRDRVTYGYTF.

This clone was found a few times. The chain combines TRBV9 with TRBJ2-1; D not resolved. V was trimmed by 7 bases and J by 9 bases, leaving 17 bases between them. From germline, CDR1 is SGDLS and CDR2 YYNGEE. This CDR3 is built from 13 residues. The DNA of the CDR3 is TGTGCCAGCTCCAACAAGGCCCTTTCTGAGCAGTTCTTC. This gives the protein CASSNKALSEQFF.

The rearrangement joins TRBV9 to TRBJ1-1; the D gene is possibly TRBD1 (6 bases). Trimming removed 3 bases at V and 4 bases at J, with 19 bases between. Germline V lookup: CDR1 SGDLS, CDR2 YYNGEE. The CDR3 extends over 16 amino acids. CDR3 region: CASSAPTGLFGTEAFF. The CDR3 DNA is TGTGCCAGCAGCGCACCGACAGGCCTCTTCGGCACTGAAGCTTTCTTT.

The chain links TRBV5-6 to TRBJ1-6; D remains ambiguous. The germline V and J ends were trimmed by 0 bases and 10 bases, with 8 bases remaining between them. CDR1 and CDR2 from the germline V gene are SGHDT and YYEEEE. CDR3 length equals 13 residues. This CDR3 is CASSLGLGSPLHF. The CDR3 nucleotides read TGTGCCAGCAGCTTGGGACTGGGGTCACCCCTCCACTTT.

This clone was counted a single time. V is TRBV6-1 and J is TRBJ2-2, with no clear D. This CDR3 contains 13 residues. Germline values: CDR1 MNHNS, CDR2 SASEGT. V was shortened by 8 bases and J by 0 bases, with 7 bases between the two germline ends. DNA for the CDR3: TGTGCCAGCGACGGCCCGAACACCGGGGAGCTGTTTTTT. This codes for CASDGPNTGELFF.

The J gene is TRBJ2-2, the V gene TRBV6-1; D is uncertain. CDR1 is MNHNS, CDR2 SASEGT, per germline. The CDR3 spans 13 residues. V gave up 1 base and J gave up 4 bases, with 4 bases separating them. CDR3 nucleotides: TGTGCCAGCAGTGAAGGGCTCACCGGGGAGCTGTTTTTT. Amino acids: CASSEGLTGELFF.

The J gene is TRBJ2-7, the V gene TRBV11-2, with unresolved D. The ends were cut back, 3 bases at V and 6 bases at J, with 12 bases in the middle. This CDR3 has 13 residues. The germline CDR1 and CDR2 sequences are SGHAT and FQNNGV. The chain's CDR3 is CASSLGTRTEQYF. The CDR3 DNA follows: TGTGCCAGCAGCTTGGGAACAAGGACCGAGCAGTACTTC.

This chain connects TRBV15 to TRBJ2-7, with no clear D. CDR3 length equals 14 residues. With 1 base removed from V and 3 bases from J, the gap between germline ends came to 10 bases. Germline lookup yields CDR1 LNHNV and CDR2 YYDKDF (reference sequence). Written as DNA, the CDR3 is TGTGCCACCAGCAGAGCCTATCTAGGCTACGAGCAGTACTTC. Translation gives CATSRAYLGYEQYF.

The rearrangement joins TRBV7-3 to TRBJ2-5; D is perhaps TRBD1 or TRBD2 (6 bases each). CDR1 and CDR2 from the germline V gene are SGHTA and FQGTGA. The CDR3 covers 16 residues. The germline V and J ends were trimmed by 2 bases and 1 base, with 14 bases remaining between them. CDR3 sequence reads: CASSLGRGGGQETQYF. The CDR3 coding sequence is TGTGCCAGCAGCTTAGGGCGCGGAGGGGGCCAAGAGACCCAGTACTTC.

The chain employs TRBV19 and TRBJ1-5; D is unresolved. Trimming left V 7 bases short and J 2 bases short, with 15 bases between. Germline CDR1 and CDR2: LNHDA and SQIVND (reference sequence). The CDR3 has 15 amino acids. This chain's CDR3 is CASTAFRRGNQPQHF. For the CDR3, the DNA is TGTGCCAGTACCGCCTTCAGGAGGGGCAATCAGCCCCAGCATTTT.

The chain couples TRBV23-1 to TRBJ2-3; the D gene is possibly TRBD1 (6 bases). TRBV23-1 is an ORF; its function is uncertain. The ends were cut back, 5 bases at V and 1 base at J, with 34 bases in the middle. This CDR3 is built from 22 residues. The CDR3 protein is CASSIRQGTITAGEIRTDTQYF. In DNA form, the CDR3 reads TGCGCCAGCAGTATTCGCCAGGGGACCATAACGGCTGGCGAGATACGCACAGATACGCAGTATTTT.